This T cell receptor beta chain was found in a study of cytomegalovirus exposure and HLA in healthy donors. PCR involved 60 Vbeta and 13 Jbeta primers. Produced via immunoSEQ multiplex PCR; TCRdb's table is partial and in-frame only. The profile shows 160,000 or so clones, around three quarters of them singletons. Germline V CDR1 and CDR2: DFQATT, SNEGSKA (reference sequence). The CDR3 spans 11 residues. V lost 1 base, J lost 5 bases, and 5 bases lay in between. Notes on this clone: The same CDR3 is also encoded by other DNA sequences in this sample.

Material: PBMCs. The sequence was obtained from a man in his forties in good health and CMV-seronegative. The V call is TRBV20-1, the J call TRBJ2-5; the D is unclear. The CDR3 DNA reads as TGCAGTGCTAGAGTGCGGGAGACCCAGTACTTC. Protein: CSARVRETQYF.